The 20 T cell receptor beta chains listed next were all sequenced from one sample in a study of T cell responses to AZD1222 COVID-19 vaccine (dated by TCRdb to about 2021). Reading the label with the study, this specimen's time point is: about 28 days (+/-7) after the second vaccine dose. The library was obtained by the immunoSEQ multiplex PCR assay. TCRdb took over this immuneACCESS table, retaining in-frame rearrangements with V and J assigned. Such tables are incomplete; in checked studies, under half of the missing clones stem from an unresolved V gene, and the remainder is unexplained. The sample profile shows over 130,000 clones; more than 85% of them were found once. The ten most abundant clones make up about 3.6% of the sample. This sample comprised peripheral blood, obtained 28 days after the second AZD1222 dose. The receptor set was obtained from an adult who received the AZD1222 COVID-19 vaccine.

The genes are TRBV18 and TRBJ2-1, with 7 bases fitting TRBD1. This CDR3 region has 14 residues. In germline, CDR1 is KGHSH, CDR2 LQKENI. With V trimmed by 3 bases and J by 5 bases, 4 bases remained unmatched. The CDR3 sequence is CASSPYRGHNEQFF. The CDR3 DNA reads as TGTGCCAGCTCACCTTACAGGGGACACAATGAGCAGTTCTTC. The entire variable domain, with the rest obtained from reference TRBV18 and TRBJ2-1, is as follows: NAGVMQNPRHLVRRRGQEARLRCSPMKGHSHVYWYRQLPEEGLKFMVYLQKENIIDESGMPKERFSAEFPKEGPSILRIQQVVRGDSAAYFCASSPYRGHNEQFFGPGTRLTVL.

V is TRBV5-1 and J is TRBJ2-1; 7 positions agree with TRBD1. The CDR3 has 15 amino acids. The germline V gene has CDR1 SGHRS and CDR2 YFSETQ. J was trimmed by 11 bases and V by 5 bases; bases with no gene match: 16. CDR3 in amino acids: CASSRVATGEVKQFF. The DNA for the CDR3 is TGCGCCAGCAGTCGCGTCGCTACAGGGGAAGTAAAGCAGTTCTTC.

This chain joins TRBV6-4 and TRBJ2-6; TRBD1 agrees at 8 bases. V shed 5 bases, J shed 2 bases, and the junction held 8 bases outside the gene matches. The CDR3 totals 17 residues. Germline assignment: CDR1 MRHNA and CDR2 SNTAGT. For the CDR3, the DNA is TGTGCCAGCAGTTTGAGCCAGGGGGCGCCTGGGGCCAACGTCCTGACTTTC. This gives the protein CASSLSQGAPGANVLTF.

The V call is TRBV29-1, the J call TRBJ2-1; 8 bases match TRBD2. The germline V gene encodes CDR1 SQVTM and CDR2 ANQGSEA. The V segment lost 2 bases and the J segment 3 bases; nucleotides outside the gene matches: 12. This CDR3 has 17 residues. The CDR3 protein is CSVENPLAGSFYNEQFF. The CDR3 bases are TGCAGCGTTGAAAACCCTTTAGCGGGATCTTTCTACAATGAGCAGTTCTTC.

The V gene is TRBV18, the J gene TRBJ1-4; no definite D call. The CDR3 consists of 14 residues. V dropped 2 bases and J dropped 7 bases, with 11 bases sitting between them. CDR1 and CDR2 from the germline V gene are KGHSH and LQKENI. CDR3 sequence reads: CASSPNTVGEKLFF. Here the CDR3 DNA reads TGTGCCAGCTCACCAAATACAGTCGGTGAAAAACTGTTTTTT.

This chain joins TRBV19 and TRBJ1-1; a possible D gene is TRBD1 (5 bases). The CDR3 totals 16 residues. Germline loops: CDR1 LNHDA, CDR2 SQIVND (reference sequence). V was shortened by 4 bases and J by 3 bases, with 18 bases between the two germline ends. The CDR3 sequence is CASSTDGGGRDTEAFF. Written as DNA, the CDR3 is TGTGCCAGTAGTACCGATGGGGGGGGACGGGACACTGAAGCTTTCTTT.

The chain recombines TRBV4-1 with TRBJ1-1; tentative D call: TRBD1 (6 bases). CDR3 size: 13 residues. Trimming removed 2 bases from V and 9 bases from J, with 13 bases in between. Germline V lookup: CDR1 MGHRA, CDR2 YSYEKL. The CDR3 sequence: CASSQTRTAQAFF. CDR3 sequence (DNA): TGCGCCAGCAGCCAAACACGGACAGCCCAAGCTTTCTTT.

This chain connects TRBV4-1 to TRBJ2-4, with 8 positions matching TRBD2. V lost 1 base, J lost 0 bases, and 11 bases stayed unmatched. The CDR3 spans 19 residues. In germline, CDR1 is MGHRA, CDR2 YSYEKL. The CDR3 DNA reads as TGCGCCAGCAGCCAAGGTCCAGCGGGAGAGGCTATAGCCAAAAACATTCAGTACTTC. It yields the protein CASSQGPAGEAIAKNIQYF.

This chain links TRBV30 with TRBJ1-2; maybe TRBD1 (6 bases). The CDR3 extends over 15 amino acids. Germline assignment: CDR1 GTSNPN and CDR2 SVGIG (reference sequence). Trimming pared 0 bases from V and 5 bases from J, leaving 16 bases between. The CDR3, as DNA: TGTGCCTGGAGTGTTTCGGCTCCGAGGGGGTATGGCTACACCTTC. It yields the protein CAWSVSAPRGYGYTF.

CDR3 sequence reads: CASSSTGPETQYF. CDR3 bases: TGTGCCAGCAGCTCCACAGGGCCGGAGACCCAGTACTTC. This chain uses TRBV13 with TRBJ2-5; TRBD1 is a possible D gene (6 bases). The germline CDR1 and CDR2 sequences are PRHDT and FYEKMQ (reference sequence). CDR3 length equals 13 residues. Deletions cut 4 bases from V and 5 bases from J, with 11 bases between.

The CDR3 spells CASSTGAGRVTDTQYF. Here the CDR3 DNA reads TGTGCCAGTAGTACTGGGGCAGGGAGGGTTACAGATACGCAGTATTTT. The V call is TRBV19, the J call TRBJ2-3; 7 bases line up with TRBD2. V lost 4 bases and J lost 3; bases outside the gene matches: 10. CDR3 size: 16 residues. The germline V gene encodes CDR1 LNHDA and CDR2 SQIVND (reference sequence).

V usage is TRBV7-2 and J usage is TRBJ2-7, with TRBD1 identical over 7 bases. Per the germline V gene, CDR1 is SGHTA and CDR2 is FQGNSA. Germline trimming cut 4 bases from V and 5 bases from J; bases unmatched to any gene: 5. The CDR3 covers 13 residues. DNA of the CDR3: TGTGCCAGCAGCTATTACAGGGGAAACGAGCAGTACTTC. Amino acids: CASSYYRGNEQYF. The entire variable domain, with the rest obtained from reference TRBV7-2 and TRBJ2-7, is as follows: GAGVSQSPSNKVTEKGKDVELRCDPISGHTALYWYRQSLGQGLEFLIYFQGNSAPDKSGLPSDRFSAERTGGSVSTLTIQRTQQEDSAVYLCASSYYRGNEQYFGPGTRLTVT.

The chain combines TRBV10-3 with TRBJ2-3; the D gene is possibly TRBD2 (6 bases). CDR3 size: 14 residues. The V end was cut by 6 bases, the J end by 2 bases, with 12 bases between. Looked up from germline, CDR1 is ENHRY and CDR2 is SYGVKD. In DNA form, the CDR3 reads TGTGCCATCAGCGGACTACCCGTCACAGATACGCAGTATTTT. Protein: CAISGLPVTDTQYF.

The chain links TRBV7-6 to TRBJ2-1; 7 nucleotides match TRBD2. The length of the CDR3 is 15 residues. V lost 7 bases to trimming and J lost 0 bases; unmatched junction nucleotides: 6. The V gene's germline CDR1 is SGHVS and CDR2 FNYEAQ. This CDR3 is CASTRGGSSYNEQFF. The CDR3 DNA reads TGTGCCAGCACCCGGGGCGGGAGCTCCTACAATGAGCAGTTCTTC.

The chain links TRBV27 to TRBJ2-2; 9 bases match TRBD1. Germline trimming cut 4 bases from V and 4 bases from J; bases unmatched to any gene: 4. The CDR3 consists of 15 residues. The germline CDR1 and CDR2 sequences are MNHEY and SMNVEV (reference sequence). The CDR3 DNA reads as TGTGCCAGCAGTTCGGGACAGGGTGGCACCGGGGAGCTGTTTTTT. Translation gives CASSSGQGGTGELFF.

V and J are TRBV18 and TRBJ1-1, with D perhaps TRBD1 (5 bases). Germline CDR1 KGHSH, CDR2 LQKENI. Trimming cost V 3 bases and J 3 bases, with 8 bases left between them. The CDR3 covers 13 residues. In nucleotides, the CDR3 is TGTGCCAGCTCACCGGGACCGGACACTGAAGCTTTCTTT. Amino acids: CASSPGPDTEAFF.

This rearrangement joins TRBV7-2 to TRBJ1-1, with 12 bases lining up with TRBD1. V lost 5 bases and J lost 6; bases outside the gene matches: 4. This CDR3 spans 14 amino acids. Germline V lookup: CDR1 SGHTA, CDR2 FQGNSA. For the CDR3, the DNA is TGTGCCAGCAGCCGGGACAGGGGGCACGCTGAAGCTTTCTTT. Encoded protein: CASSRDRGHAEAFF.

This clone was detected once. The chain links TRBV6-5 to TRBJ1-1; D is ambiguous. This CDR3 has 14 residues. The germline CDR1 and CDR2 sequences are MNHEY and SVGAGI. The V end was cut by 2 bases, the J end by 0 bases, with 7 bases between. The CDR3 loop reads CASSYAGLNTEAFF. For the CDR3, the DNA is TGTGCCAGCAGTTACGCGGGCCTGAACACTGAAGCTTTCTTT.

The CDR3 reads CASSYSRLADFYEQYF. The CDR3 DNA reads TGTGCCAGCAGTTACTCTAGACTAGCGGACTTCTACGAGCAGTACTTC. J is TRBJ2-7 and V is TRBV6-5; 9 nucleotides align to TRBD2. This CDR3 spans 16 amino acids. J gave up 3 bases and V 0 bases, and 6 bases lay outside the gene matches. Germline V gene lookup returns CDR1 MNHEY and CDR2 SVGAGI.

The J gene is TRBJ1-1, the V gene TRBV5-4; 8 nucleotides agree with TRBD1. This CDR3 contains 14 residues. V trimming: 1 base; J trimming: 3 bases; junction bases outside the gene matches: 2. Germline values: CDR1 SGHNT, CDR2 YYREEE (reference sequence). In nucleotides, the CDR3 is TGTGCCAGCAGCTTGATGACAGGGGACACTGAAGCTTTCTTT. As protein: CASSLMTGDTEAFF.